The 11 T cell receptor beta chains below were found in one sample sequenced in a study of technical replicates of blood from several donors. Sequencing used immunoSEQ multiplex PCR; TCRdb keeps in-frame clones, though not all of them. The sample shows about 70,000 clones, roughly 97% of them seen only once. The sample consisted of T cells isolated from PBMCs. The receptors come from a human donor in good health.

The CDR3 protein is CASSNWQGALRETQYF. The CDR3 coding sequence is TGTGCCAGTAGTAATTGGCAGGGGGCGCTTCGGGAGACCCAGTACTTC. The chain links TRBV19 to TRBJ2-5; 8 positions match TRBD1. V lost 4 bases and J lost 5; bases outside the gene matches: 12. The CDR3 covers 16 residues. The germline V gene encodes CDR1 LNHDA and CDR2 SQIVND (reference sequence).

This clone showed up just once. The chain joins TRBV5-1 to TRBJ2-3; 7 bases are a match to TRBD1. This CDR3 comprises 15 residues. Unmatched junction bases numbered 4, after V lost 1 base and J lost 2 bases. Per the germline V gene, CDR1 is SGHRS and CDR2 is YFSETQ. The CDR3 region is CASSLWTGVTDTQYF. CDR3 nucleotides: TGCGCCAGCAGCTTGTGGACAGGCGTCACAGATACGCAGTATTTT.

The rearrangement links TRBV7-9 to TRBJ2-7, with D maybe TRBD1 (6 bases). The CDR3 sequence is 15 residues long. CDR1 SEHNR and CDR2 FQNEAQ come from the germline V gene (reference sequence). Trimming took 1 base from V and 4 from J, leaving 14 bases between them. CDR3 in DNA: TGTGCCAGCAGCTTAGGTAACAGGGTAGGATACGAGCAGTACTTC. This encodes CASSLGNRVGYEQYF. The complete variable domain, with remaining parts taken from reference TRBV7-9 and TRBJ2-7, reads DTGVSQNPRHKITKRGQNVTFRCDPISEHNRLYWYRQTLGQGPEFLTYFQNEAQLEKSRLLSDRFSAERPKGSFSTLEIQRTEQGDSAMYLCASSLGNRVGYEQYFGPGTRLTVT.

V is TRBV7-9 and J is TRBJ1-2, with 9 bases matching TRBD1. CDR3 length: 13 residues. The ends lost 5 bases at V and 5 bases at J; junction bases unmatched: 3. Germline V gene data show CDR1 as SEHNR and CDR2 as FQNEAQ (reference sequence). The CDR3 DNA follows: TGTGCCAGCAGCCCCGGGACAGGGTATGGCTACACCTTC. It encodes CASSPGTGYGYTF.

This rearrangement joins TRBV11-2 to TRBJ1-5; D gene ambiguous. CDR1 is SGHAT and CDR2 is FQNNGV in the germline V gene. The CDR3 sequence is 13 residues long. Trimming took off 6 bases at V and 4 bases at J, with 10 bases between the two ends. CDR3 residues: CASSGEANQPQHF. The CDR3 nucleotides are TGTGCCAGCAGTGGGGAGGCAAATCAGCCCCAGCATTTT.

The CDR3 sequence is CASSFVVGQGDYGYTF. CDR3 DNA: TGTGCCAGCAGCTTTGTAGTCGGACAGGGGGACTATGGCTACACCTTC. The chain has TRBV5-4 and TRBJ1-2, with 10 bases identical to TRBD1. With 2 bases clipped from V and 3 bases from J, the junction kept 7 bases outside the gene matches. Germline V gene lookup returns CDR1 SGHNT and CDR2 YYREEE (reference sequence). The CDR3 contains 16 residues.

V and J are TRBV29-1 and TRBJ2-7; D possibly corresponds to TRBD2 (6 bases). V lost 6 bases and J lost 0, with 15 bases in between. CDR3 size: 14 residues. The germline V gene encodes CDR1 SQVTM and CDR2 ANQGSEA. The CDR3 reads CSVRVADSSYEQYF. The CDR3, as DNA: TGCAGCGTGAGAGTAGCGGATAGCTCCTACGAGCAGTACTTC.

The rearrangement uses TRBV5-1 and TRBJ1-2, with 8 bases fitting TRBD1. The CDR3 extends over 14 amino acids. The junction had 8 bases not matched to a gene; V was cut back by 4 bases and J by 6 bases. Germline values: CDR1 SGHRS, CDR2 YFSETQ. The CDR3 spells CASSVATGGNGYTF. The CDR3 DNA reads TGCGCCAGCAGCGTAGCCACAGGGGGGAATGGCTACACCTTC.

The chain's CDR3 is CASSLDTGAHEQYF. The CDR3 bases are TGCGCCAGCAGCTTGGATACAGGGGCCCACGAGCAGTACTTC. The chain employs TRBV5-1 and TRBJ2-7, with TRBD1 matching over 7 bases. The V gene end was trimmed by 0 bases and the J gene end by 5 bases; junction bases not matched to a gene: 5. The CDR3 has 14 amino acids. The germline V gene encodes CDR1 SGHRS and CDR2 YFSETQ. Full variable domain (outside the CDR3, taken from reference TRBV5-1 and TRBJ2-7): KAGVTQTPRYLIKTRGQQVTLSCSPISGHRSVSWYQQTPGQGLQFLFEYFSETQRNKGNFPGRFSGRQFSNSRSEMNVSTLELGDSALYLCASSLDTGAHEQYFGPGTRLTVT.

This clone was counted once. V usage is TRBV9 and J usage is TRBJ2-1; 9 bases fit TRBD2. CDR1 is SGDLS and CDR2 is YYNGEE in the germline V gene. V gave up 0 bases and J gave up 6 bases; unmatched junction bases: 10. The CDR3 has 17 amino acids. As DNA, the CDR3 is TGTGCCAGCAGCGTAGGGCCCCAGGCGGGAGGGGTCAATGAGCAGTTCTTC. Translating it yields CASSVGPQAGGVNEQFF.

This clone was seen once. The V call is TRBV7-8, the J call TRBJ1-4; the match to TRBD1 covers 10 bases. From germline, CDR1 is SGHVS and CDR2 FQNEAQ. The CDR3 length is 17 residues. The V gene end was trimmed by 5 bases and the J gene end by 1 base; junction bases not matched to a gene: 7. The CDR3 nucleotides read TGTGCCAGCAGCCAAGGACAGGGGGTTCTAACTAATGAAAAACTGTTTTTT. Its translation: CASSQGQGVLTNEKLFF.